The present T cell receptor beta chain was sequenced within a study of TIL therapy for anti-PD-1-resistant metastatic lung cancer. Study information: Median patient age was nearly 55, ranging about 38-80 years. Tumors carried a median roughly 1.5 non-synonymous mutations per megabase. General study findings and limits: Compared with baseline intratumoral T cells, expanded TIL cultures were more clonal and less diverse (approximately 6% vs 31%).

The V gene lost 0 bases and the J gene lost 6 bases, with 9 bases spanning the gap. The CDR3 has 13 residues. Germline-derived CDR1 and CDR2 are LNHNV and YYDKDF (reference sequence). The libraries were made with immunoSEQ v3. Produced via immunoSEQ multiplex PCR; TCRdb's table is partial and in-frame only. The data contain roughly 9,800 clones, 50% to 65% of them singletons. Time point defined: pre-treatment sample, taken before nivolumab and TIL therapy. Tumor tissue came from excised metastases, mostly pleural nodules or supraclavicular lymph nodes. Patients were adults with stage 4 NSCLC. About this clone: The antigen remains unidentified.

The sequences come from tumor tissue, collected at baseline. The receptor was derived from a person between 25 and 80 years old with non-small cell lung cancer. This rearrangement joins TRBV15 to TRBJ2-7; D possibly corresponds to TRBD2 (5 bases). The CDR3 coding sequence is TGTGCCACCAGCAGAGATTCAGGAGGCGAGCAGTACTTC. Protein product: CATSRDSGGEQYF.